Below are 17 T cell receptor beta chains sequenced from a single sample in a study of technical replicates of blood from a handful of donors (dated by TCRdb to 2017 to 2019). Libraries were constructed by the immunoSEQ multiplex PCR assay. TCRdb limited this immuneACCESS table to in-frame rearrangements with V and J called. A share of clones is missing; checked studies link under half to unresolved V genes, and the rest is unexplained. For this sample the table gives under 85,000 clones, of which about 91% were detected only once. The ten largest clones capture about 0.4% of the sample. The source material was T cells isolated from PBMCs. The receptors shown here come from a human donor in good health. Some clones in this sample may be carry-over from other donors' samples.

J is TRBJ2-3 and V is TRBV4-2, with D maybe TRBD1 (6 bases). The CDR3 consists of 15 residues. Germline-derived CDR1 and CDR2 are LGHNA and YNFKEQ. V was shortened by 4 bases and J by 5 bases, with 16 bases between the two germline ends. The CDR3 protein is CASSPVDSFEDTQYF. The CDR3, as DNA: TGTGCCAGCAGCCCCGTGGACAGTTTTGAAGATACGCAGTATTTT.

The chain links TRBV4-2 to TRBJ2-1, with D maybe TRBD1 (6 bases). This CDR3 contains 13 residues. V lost 0 bases to trimming and J lost 10 bases, with 10 bases between them. Per the germline V gene, CDR1 is LGHNA and CDR2 is YNFKEQ. CDR3: CASSQDQGREQFF. The CDR3 coding sequence is TGTGCCAGCAGCCAAGATCAGGGGCGGGAGCAGTTCTTC.

The chain carries TRBV25-1 and TRBJ2-7; 8 nucleotides line up with TRBD1. The CDR3 is made up of 15 amino acids. The ends lost 1 base at V and 3 bases at J; junction bases unmatched: 5. The germline CDR1 and CDR2 sequences are MGHDK and SYGVNS. Here the CDR3 reads CASSESGTGSYEQYF. CDR3 DNA: TGTGCCAGCAGTGAATCCGGGACAGGAAGCTACGAGCAGTACTTC.

The chain employs TRBV5-1 and TRBJ2-7, with 9 nucleotides matching TRBD2. The CDR3 consists of 13 residues. Germline V gene lookup returns CDR1 SGHRS and CDR2 YFSETQ. With V trimmed by 4 bases and J by 4 bases, 3 bases remained unmatched. As DNA, the CDR3 is TGCGCCAGCAGCCACGGACTAGCGTACGAGCAGTACTTC. It codes for CASSHGLAYEQYF.

The chain is built from TRBV6-5 and TRBJ2-7; D is uncertain. Trimming removed 6 bases at V and 0 bases at J, with 15 bases between. Germline V gene lookup returns CDR1 MNHEY and CDR2 SVGAGI. This CDR3 comprises 15 residues. The CDR3, as DNA: TGTGCCAGCAGCCGAGGCGCAGTAAACTCCTACGAGCAGTACTTC. Its protein is CASSRGAVNSYEQYF.

V and J are TRBV7-2 and TRBJ2-3, with D unresolved. Trimming took 3 bases from V and 4 from J, leaving 11 bases between them. The CDR3 sequence is 14 residues long. Germline V CDR1 and CDR2: SGHTA, FQGNSA. The DNA for the CDR3 is TGTGCCAGCAGCTTGAGAGTTAGAGCAGATACGCAGTATTTT. It specifies CASSLRVRADTQYF.

This sequence joins TRBV30 and TRBJ2-1; D is uncertain. The CDR3 runs to 11 residues. From germline, CDR1 is GTSNPN and CDR2 SVGIG (reference sequence). V was pared by 0 bases and J by 9 bases, with 6 bases between. In nucleotides, the CDR3 is TGTGCCTGGAGTGTGTCGCGTGAGCAGTTCTTC. It specifies CAWSVSREQFF. Full variable domain (outside the CDR3, taken from reference TRBV30 and TRBJ2-1): SQTIHQWPATLVQPVGSPLSLECTVEGTSNPNLYWYRQAAGRGLQLLFYSVGIGQISSEVPQNLSASRPQDRQFILSSKKLLLSDSGFYLCAWSVSREQFFGPGTRLTVL.

The chain carries TRBV29-1 and TRBJ2-7, with D possibly TRBD1 on 5 matching bases. From germline, CDR1 is SQVTM and CDR2 ANQGSEA. The CDR3 loop spans 12 amino acids. The V gene lost 4 bases and the J gene lost 1 base, with 8 bases spanning the gap. The chain's CDR3 is CSVAGLSYEQYF. CDR3 DNA: TGCAGCGTTGCAGGGCTGTCCTACGAGCAGTACTTC.

The chain combines TRBV29-1 with TRBJ2-7, with 11 bases fitting TRBD1. Germline V gene sequence: CDR1 SQVTM, CDR2 ANQGSEA. The V and J ends lost 6 bases and 4 bases, in that order; junction bases with no gene match: 8. The CDR3 runs 14 residues. The CDR3 spells CSVLGGQGGYEQYF. The CDR3 DNA reads TGCAGCGTCCTCGGGGGACAGGGGGGATACGAGCAGTACTTC.

The gene calls are TRBV6-1 and TRBJ2-7; D is ambiguous. The ends were cut back, 4 bases at V and 3 bases at J, with 13 bases in the middle. The CDR3 loop spans 14 amino acids. From germline, CDR1 is MNHNS and CDR2 SASEGT. The CDR3 protein is CASSGITLSYEQYF. The CDR3 DNA follows: TGTGCCAGCAGTGGGATAACACTAAGCTACGAGCAGTACTTC.

The J gene is TRBJ1-5, the V gene TRBV7-8, with TRBD1 as a possible D gene (6 bases). In germline, CDR1 is SGHVS, CDR2 FQNEAQ. The V gene lost 1 base and the J gene lost 7 bases, with 8 bases spanning the gap. CDR3 length: 13 amino acids. The CDR3 nucleotides are TGTGCCAGCAGCTTAGGCGGGGGCCAGCCCCAGCATTTT. Protein sequence: CASSLGGGQPQHF.

The chain carries TRBV5-1 and TRBJ1-4, with TRBD1 matching 9 bases. Per the germline V gene, CDR1 is SGHRS and CDR2 is YFSETQ. The CDR3 is 14 amino acids. Unmatched junction bases numbered 6, after V lost 5 bases and J lost 7 bases. The CDR3 sequence is CASSRDRGGEKLFF. The CDR3 bases are TGCGCCAGCAGTCGAGACAGGGGGGGTGAAAAACTGTTTTTT.

CDR3 coding DNA: TGTGCCTGGAGTGGAGTCAATGAGCAGTTCTTC. This sequence encodes CAWSGVNEQFF. The V call is TRBV30, the J call TRBJ2-1; D ambiguous. V was clipped by 1 base and J by 6 bases, with 4 bases between them. This CDR3 contains 11 residues. Germline V gene lookup returns CDR1 GTSNPN and CDR2 SVGIG (reference sequence).

The gene calls are TRBV6-6 and TRBJ2-3, with no clear D. The CDR3 is 13 amino acids. The germline V and J ends were trimmed by 6 bases and 5 bases, with 12 bases remaining between them. Germline CDR1 MNHNY, CDR2 SVGAGI (reference sequence). The CDR3 region has the DNA TGTGCCAGCAGCCCACTATCGGGAGATACGCAGTATTTT. Residues: CASSPLSGDTQYF.

The chain has TRBV5-1 and TRBJ1-1; 8 bases line up with TRBD1. This CDR3 has 14 residues. The germline V gene has CDR1 SGHRS and CDR2 YFSETQ. Trimming cost V 4 bases and J 0 bases; bases outside gene matches: 2. The CDR3 is CASSPDRVNTEAFF. The CDR3 DNA is TGCGCCAGCAGCCCGGACAGGGTGAACACTGAAGCTTTCTTT. The variable domain in full, with the rest retrieved from reference TRBV5-1 and TRBJ1-1, is KAGVTQTPRYLIKTRGQQVTLSCSPISGHRSVSWYQQTPGQGLQFLFEYFSETQRNKGNFPGRFSGRQFSNSRSEMNVSTLELGDSALYLCASSPDRVNTEAFFGQGTRLTVV.

The V call is TRBV5-1, the J call TRBJ2-1, with a tentative D call TRBD2 (6 bases). There are 14 residues in the CDR3. Germline CDR1 reads SGHRS; CDR2 reads YFSETQ. V gave up 0 bases and J gave up 6 bases, with 10 bases separating them. Here the CDR3 DNA reads TGCGCCAGCAGCTTGGCGGGGGTTGGCAATGAGCAGTTCTTC. It translates to CASSLAGVGNEQFF.

This chain uses TRBV19 with TRBJ1-1, with D possibly TRBD1 on 5 matching bases. The V and J ends lost 3 bases and 0 bases respectively, with 8 bases between them. The V gene's germline CDR1 is LNHDA and CDR2 SQIVND (reference sequence). This CDR3 has 14 amino acids. CDR3 region: CASSIGHLNTEAFF. CDR3 bases: TGTGCCAGTAGTATCGGACATCTGAACACTGAAGCTTTCTTT.